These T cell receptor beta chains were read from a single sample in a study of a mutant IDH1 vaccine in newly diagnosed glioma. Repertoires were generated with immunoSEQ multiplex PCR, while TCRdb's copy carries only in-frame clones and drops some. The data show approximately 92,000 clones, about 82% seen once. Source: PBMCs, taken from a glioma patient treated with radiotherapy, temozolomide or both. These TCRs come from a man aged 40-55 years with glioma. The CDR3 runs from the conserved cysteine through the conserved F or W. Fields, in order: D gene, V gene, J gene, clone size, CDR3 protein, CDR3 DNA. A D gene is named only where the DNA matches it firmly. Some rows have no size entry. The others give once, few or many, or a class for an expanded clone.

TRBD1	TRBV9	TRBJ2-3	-	CASSVVTGDFVDTQYF	TGTGCCAGCAGCGTAGTAACAGGGGATTTTGTAGATACGCAGTATTTT
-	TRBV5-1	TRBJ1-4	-	CASSPAPHEKLFF	TGCGCCAGCAGCCCAGCGCCCCATGAAAAACTGTTTTTT
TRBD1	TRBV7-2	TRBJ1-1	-	CASSASRGRNTEAFF	TGTGCCAGCAGCGCGAGCAGGGGGCGGAACACTGAAGCTTTCTTT
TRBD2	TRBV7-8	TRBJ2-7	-	CASSLAHGGSQSYEQYF	TGTGCCAGCAGCTTAGCCCACGGCGGGAGTCAGTCCTACGAGCAGTACTTC
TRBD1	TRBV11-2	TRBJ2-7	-	CASSSAGTGAYEQYF	TGTGCCAGCAGCTCTGCCGGGACAGGGGCCTACGAGCAGTACTTC
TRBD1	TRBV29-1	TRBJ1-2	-	CSALEGAVYGYTF	TGCAGCGCCTTGGAGGGGGCTGTATATGGCTACACCTTC
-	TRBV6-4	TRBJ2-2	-	CASSDSKDTGELFF	TGTGCCAGCAGTGACTCGAAGGACACCGGGGAGCTGTTTTTT
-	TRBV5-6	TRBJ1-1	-	CASSPGRRNTEAFF	TGTGCCAGCAGCCCCGGTCGGCGGAACACTGAAGCTTTCTTT
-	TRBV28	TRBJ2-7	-	CASSSGGGYEQYF	TGTGCCAGCTCGTCAGGGGGGGGCTACGAGCAGTACTTC
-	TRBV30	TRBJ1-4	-	CAWSVRAEKLFF	TGTGCCTGGAGTGTAAGAGCTGAAAAACTGTTTTTT
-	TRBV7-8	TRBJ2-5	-	CASSSRIRETQYF	TGTGCCAGCAGCTCCCGTATAAGGGAGACCCAGTACTTC
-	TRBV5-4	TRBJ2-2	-	CAAGAEDANTGELFF	TGTGCCGCCGGGGCGGAGGATGCGAACACCGGGGAGCTGTTTTTT
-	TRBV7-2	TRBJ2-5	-	CASSLRRQETQYF	TGTGCCAGCAGCTTACGGCGTCAAGAGACCCAGTACTTC
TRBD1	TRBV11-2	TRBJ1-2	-	CASRRGQGSLVNYGYTF	TGTGCCAGCAGACGCGGACAGGGCTCCTTAGTTAACTATGGCTACACCTTC
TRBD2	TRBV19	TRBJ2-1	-	CASSYPGLAGLRFF	TGTGCCAGTAGTTATCCGGGACTAGCGGGACTGCGGTTCTTC
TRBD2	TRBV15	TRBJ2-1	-	CATSKGLAGADNEQFF	TGTGCCACCAGCAAAGGACTAGCGGGGGCGGACAATGAGCAGTTCTTC
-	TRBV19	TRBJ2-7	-	CASSPTGFLYEQYF	TGTGCCAGTAGTCCCACAGGGTTTCTGTACGAGCAGTACTTC
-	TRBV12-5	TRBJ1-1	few	CASGLEMSGRVSNTEAFF	TGTGCTAGTGGTTTGGAGATGTCGGGCAGGGTCTCGAACACTGAAGCTTTCTTT
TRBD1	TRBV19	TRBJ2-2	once	CASSIVRVLRGPGTGELFF	TGTGCCAGTAGTATAGTAAGGGTGTTGAGGGGGCCGGGCACCGGGGAGCTGTTTTTT
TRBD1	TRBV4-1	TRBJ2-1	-	CASSPGTVTGVYNEQFF	TGCGCCAGCAGCCCCGGGACAGTCACCGGAGTATACAATGAGCAGTTCTTC
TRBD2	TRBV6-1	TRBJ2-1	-	CASSSTSGYNEQFF	TGTGCCAGCAGTTCGACTAGCGGCTACAATGAGCAGTTCTTC
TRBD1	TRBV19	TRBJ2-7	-	CASSIVGGPLGGHYEQYF	TGTGCCAGTAGTATAGTTGGAGGTCCTCTAGGGGGCCATTACGAGCAGTACTTC
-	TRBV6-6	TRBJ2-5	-	CASTPGGRKTQYF	TGTGCCAGCACCCCCGGGGGTCGAAAGACCCAGTACTTC
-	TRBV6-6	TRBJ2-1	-	CASSYGTTGQFF	TGTGCCAGCAGTTACGGAACTACCGGGCAGTTCTTC
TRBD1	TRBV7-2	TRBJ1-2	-	CASSLDSRGPYTF	TGTGCCAGCAGCTTAGACAGCAGGGGGCCGTACACCTTC
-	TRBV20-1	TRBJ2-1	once	CSARVYNEQFF	TGCAGTGCTAGAGTTTACAATGAGCAGTTCTTC
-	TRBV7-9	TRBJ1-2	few	CATDPRHGYTF	TGTGCCACCGACCCCCGGCACGGCTACACCTTC
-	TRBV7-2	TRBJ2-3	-	CASTSAGSSTDTQYF	TGTGCCAGCACCTCAGCGGGCTCTAGCACAGATACGCAGTATTTT
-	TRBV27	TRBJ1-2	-	CASSSTDSRGYTF	TGTGCCAGCAGTTCAACCGACAGCCGAGGCTACACCTTC
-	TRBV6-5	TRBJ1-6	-	CASSWGQGFNSPLHF	TGTGCCAGCAGTTGGGGGCAGGGGTTTAATTCACCCCTCCACTTT
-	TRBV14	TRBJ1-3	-	CASSPSGNTIYF	TGTGCCAGCAGCCCTTCTGGAAACACCATATATTTT
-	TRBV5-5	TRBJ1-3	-	CASSLTPNSGNTIYF	TGTGCCAGCAGTTTGACACCGAACTCTGGAAACACCATATATTTT
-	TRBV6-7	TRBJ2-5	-	CASSYPSGDKQETQYF	TGTGCCAGCAGTTACCCCTCAGGGGACAAACAAGAGACCCAGTACTTC
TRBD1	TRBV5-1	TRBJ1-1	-	CASSFSLKPGQGNTEAFF	TGCGCCAGCAGCTTTTCACTCAAACCGGGACAGGGGAACACTGAAGCTTTCTTT
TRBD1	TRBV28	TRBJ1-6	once	CASSSPGQGNRSPLHF	TGTGCCAGCAGTTCCCCGGGACAGGGGAACAGGTCACCCCTCCACTTT
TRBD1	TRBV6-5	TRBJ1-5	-	CASSYDRVGQPQHF	TGTGCCAGCAGTTACGACAGGGTGGGTCAGCCCCAGCATTTT
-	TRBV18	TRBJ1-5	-	CASSREGSTHSNQPQHF	TGTGCCAGCTCACGGGAGGGGTCGACACATAGCAATCAGCCCCAGCATTTT
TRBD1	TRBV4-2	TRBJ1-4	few	CASSQDLGQGSEKLFF	TGTGCCAGCAGCCAAGATCTAGGACAGGGGAGTGAAAAACTGTTTTTT
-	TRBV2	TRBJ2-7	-	CASRAGSYEQYF	TGTGCCAGCAGAGCAGGGTCCTACGAGCAGTACTTC
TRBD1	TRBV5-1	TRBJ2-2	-	CASSWGTGSNTGELFF	TGCGCCAGCAGCTGGGGGACAGGGTCGAACACCGGGGAGCTGTTTTTT
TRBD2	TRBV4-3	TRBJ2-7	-	CASSQETSGGYEQYF	TGCGCCAGCAGCCAAGAGACTAGCGGGGGTTACGAGCAGTACTTC
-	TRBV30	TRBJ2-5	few	CAWTTGSGQKTQYF	TGTGCCTGGACAACAGGGTCGGGCCAAAAGACCCAGTACTTC
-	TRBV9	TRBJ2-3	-	CASRAPGTDTQSF	TGTGCCAGCAGAGCACCGGGCACAGATACGCAGTCTTTT
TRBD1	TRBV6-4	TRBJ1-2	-	CASSPGTGEIYGYTF	TGTGCCAGCAGTCCCGGGACAGGGGAGATTTATGGCTACACCTTC
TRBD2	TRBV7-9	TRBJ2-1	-	CASSFKGGEQFF	TGTGCCAGCAGCTTTAAGGGAGGGGAGCAGTTCTTC
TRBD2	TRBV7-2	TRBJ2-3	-	CASSSRVSGGTDTQYF	TGTGCCAGCAGCTCCCGGGTTAGCGGGGGCACAGATACGCAGTATTTT
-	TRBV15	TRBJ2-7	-	CATSRDLGTASSYEQYF	TGTGCCACCAGCAGAGATCTCGGGACTGCGAGCTCCTACGAGCAGTACTTC
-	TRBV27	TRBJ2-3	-	CASSFWGRLGDTQYF	TGTGCCAGCAGTTTCTGGGGCCGACTCGGGGATACGCAGTATTTT
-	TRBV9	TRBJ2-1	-	CASSLSGSSYNEQFF	TGTGCCAGCAGCCTTTCGGGGAGCTCCTACAATGAGCAGTTCTTC
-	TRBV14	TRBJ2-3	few	CASSQGWGRMGTDTQYF	TGTGCCAGCAGCCAAGGGTGGGGCAGGATGGGCACAGATACGCAGTATTTT